The TCR beta chain under discussion was sequenced for a study of blood T cell repertoires in COVID-19. Study as a whole: Whether acute or convalescent, the COVID-19 samples came from the United States, Italy and Spain.

Authors' analysis steps: It was from reference gene primer amplification that nucleated cell counts were estimated. Only in-frame clones appear in the TCRdb table, and some are missing; sequencing was by immunoSEQ multiplex PCR. V and J calls and clone size are copied from that table; D and trimming were computed from the DNA. The profile covers 220,000 or so clones, with 89% appearing a single time and under 7% taken by the ten largest. The V end was cut by 0 bases, the J end by 6 bases, with 11 bases between. In germline, CDR1 is LGHNA, CDR2 YNFKEQ. There are 14 residues in the CDR3. The chain joins TRBV4-2 to TRBJ1-1, with D perhaps matching TRBD1 (5 bases). The specimen sequenced was peripheral blood. This receptor was taken from a man in his sixties who had recovered from COVID-19. The CDR3, as DNA: TGTGCCAGCAGCCAAGATAGGAAGGGGTCTGAAGCTTTCTTT. Amino acid sequence: CASSQDRKGSEAFF.